Following are 14 T cell receptor beta chains from one sample sequenced in a study of vaccination and CD4 T cells after COVID-19. Which antigens these TCRs recognize remains unknown. Treatment defined: roughly ten-day PBMC culture with coronavirus spike peptide pools or control peptides (ViraFEST assay). An Oncomine TCR Beta short-read assay was used to sequence the DNA from cultured CD4+ T cells. TCRdb fed the PCR reads into MiXCR, producing one record per CDR3 protein. The table includes roughly 15,000 distinct CDR3 sequences, roughly 51% detected once. Sequenced material: CD4+ T cells from blood, cultured in vitro, taken before SARS-CoV-2 vaccination. The receptors were sampled from a human donor who had recovered from COVID-19.

This clonotype was counted only a few times. V is TRBV7-8 and J is TRBJ1-3; the D gene is possibly TRBD1 (5 bases). Trimming shortened V by 6 bases and J by 0 bases, and 12 bases separated the two germline ends. The CDR3 totals 15 residues. The germline gives CDR1 SGHVS, CDR2 FQNEAQ. The CDR3: CASSRQITSGNTIYF. The CDR3 DNA follows: TGTGCCAGCAGTCGACAGATCACCTCTGGAAACACCATATATTTT.

This rearrangement joins TRBV7-9 to TRBJ1-2, with 8 bases lining up with TRBD1. The CDR3 runs to 14 residues. V trimming: 5 bases; J trimming: 8 bases; junction bases outside the gene matches: 10. Germline V gene data show CDR1 as SEHNR and CDR2 as FQNEAQ (reference sequence). In nucleotides, the CDR3 is TGTGCCAGCAGCCGAGGACAGGGTCAGCGGGGCTACACCTTC. Amino acid sequence: CASSRGQGQRGYTF. Full variable domain (remainder filled in from reference TRBV7-9 and TRBJ1-2): DTGVSQNPRHKITKRGQNVTFRCDPISEHNRLYWYRQTLGQGPEFLTYFQNEAQLEKSRLLSDRFSAERPKGSFSTLEIQRTEQGDSAMYLCASSRGQGQRGYTFGSGTRLTVV.

The chain couples TRBV2 to TRBJ2-3; 9 bases match TRBD1. This CDR3 is 14 amino acids long. From germline, CDR1 is SNHLY and CDR2 FYNNEI. Trimming removed 7 bases from V and 1 base from J; junction bases left unmatched: 3. CDR3 residues: CASTRTGGTDTQYF. The CDR3 DNA sequence: TGTGCCAGCACCCGGACAGGGGGCACAGATACGCAGTATTTT.

The chain employs TRBV7-2 and TRBJ2-4, with 11 bases identical to TRBD1. The CDR3 is 15 residues long. Germline CDR1 and CDR2: SGHTA and FQGNSA. J gave up 4 bases and V 3 bases, and 2 bases lay outside the gene matches. CDR3 sequence reads: CASSFRDRGKNIQYF. CDR3 DNA sequence: TGTGCCAGCAGCTTCCGGGACAGGGGGAAAAACATTCAGTACTTC.

The chain uses TRBV20-1 and TRBJ1-1, with 9 positions matching TRBD1. The V and J ends lost 5 bases and 6 bases, in that order; junction bases with no gene match: 4. Germline CDR1 is DFQATT and CDR2 is SNEGSKA (reference sequence). There are 12 residues in the CDR3. CDR3 sequence reads: CSAGWTGAEAFF. In nucleotides, the CDR3 is TGCAGTGCTGGGTGGACAGGGGCTGAAGCTTTCTTT.

This chain uses TRBV7-2 with TRBJ1-5; 8 bases match TRBD1. The CDR3 contains 14 residues. Germline V lookup: CDR1 SGHTA, CDR2 FQGNSA. V lost 5 bases, J lost 4 bases, and 4 bases stayed unmatched. CDR3 in DNA: TGTGCCAGCAGCACCCGACAGGGGAATCAGCCCCAGCATTTT. As protein: CASSTRQGNQPQHF.

The chain has TRBV6-1 and TRBJ2-2; TRBD2 might be the D (5 bases). This CDR3 is built from 15 residues. The germline CDR1 and CDR2 sequences are MNHNS and SASEGT. Trimming pared 6 bases from V and 1 base from J, leaving 12 bases between. The CDR3 is CASRAVRGNTGELFF. The DNA for the CDR3 is TGTGCCAGCAGAGCAGTACGGGGGAACACCGGGGAGCTGTTTTTT.

The chain combines TRBV6-1 with TRBJ2-3; 15 bases line up with TRBD2. The V gene end was trimmed by 8 bases and the J gene end by 4 bases; junction bases not matched to a gene: 7. There are 16 residues in the CDR3. CDR1 is MNHNS and CDR2 is SASEGT in the germline V gene. The CDR3 region has the DNA TGTGCCAGCGGAGTCGGACTAGCGGGAGGGTCAGATACGCAGTATTTT. Translation gives CASGVGLAGGSDTQYF.

This chain connects TRBV12-3 or TRBV12-4 to TRBJ2-5, with unresolved D. CDR3 length equals 14 residues. V dropped 6 bases and J dropped 5 bases, with 16 bases sitting between them. The CDR3 DNA reads as TGTGCCAGCAGACCAATGGGGAAACCGGAGACCCAGTACTTC. Amino acid sequence: CASRPMGKPETQYF.

This chain links TRBV4-1 with TRBJ2-5; no clear D. Germline loops: CDR1 MGHRA, CDR2 YSYEKL. V lost 2 bases and J 5 bases, leaving 9 bases between the germline ends. The CDR3 has 13 amino acids. CDR3 sequence reads: CASSQFTGETQYF. The CDR3 bases are TGCGCCAGCAGCCAATTTACCGGGGAGACCCAGTACTTC.

The rearrangement uses TRBV7-8 and TRBJ2-3, with D perhaps matching TRBD2 (7 bases). The germline V and J ends were trimmed by 2 bases and 7 bases, with 13 bases remaining between them. The CDR3 is 14 amino acids. Per germline, CDR1 SGHVS and CDR2 FQNEAQ. The CDR3 here is CASSLRGGGNTQYF. The CDR3, as DNA: TGTGCCAGCAGCTTAAGGGGGGGCGGAAATACGCAGTATTTT.

The V gene is TRBV5-4, the J gene TRBJ1-2; D is undetermined. The CDR3 spans 16 residues. The germline V and J ends were trimmed by 4 bases and 0 bases, with 16 bases remaining between them. Germline CDR1 is SGHNT and CDR2 is YYREEE (reference sequence). The CDR3 nucleotides are TGTGCCAGCAGCCTCACCCCAGACCGAGCTAACTATGGCTACACCTTC. Its translation: CASSLTPDRANYGYTF. Supplemented by reference TRBV5-4 and TRBJ1-2, the full variable domain reads ETGVTQSPTHLIKTRGQQVTLRCSSQSGHNTVSWYQQALGQGPQFIFQYYREEENGRGNFPPRFSGLQFPNYSSELNVNALELDDSALYLCASSLTPDRANYGYTFGSGTRLTVV.

This clonotype was seen a handful of times. The chain has TRBV20-1 and TRBJ1-1; possibly TRBD1 for D (6 bases). V was shortened by 0 bases and J by 5 bases, with 10 bases between the two germline ends. This CDR3 spans 13 amino acids. Germline assignment: CDR1 DFQATT and CDR2 SNEGSKA (reference sequence). CDR3: CSAREGGRTEAFF. The CDR3 region has the DNA TGCAGTGCTAGAGAAGGGGGGAGAACTGAAGCTTTCTTT.

This chain links TRBV2 with TRBJ2-6; 7 bases match TRBD1. The CDR3 covers 19 residues. The V gene end was trimmed by 6 bases and the J gene end by 2 bases; junction bases not matched to a gene: 16. CDR1 SNHLY and CDR2 FYNNEI come from the germline V gene. CDR3: CASREARTGAIPGANVLTF. The CDR3, as DNA: TGTGCCAGCAGGGAGGCCAGGACAGGTGCAATCCCTGGGGCCAACGTCCTGACTTTC.